This T cell receptor beta chain was obtained from a study of cytomegalovirus exposure and HLA in healthy donors. Study-level background: The platform used for the approximately 130 validation repertoires matched that of the roughly 670 first-cohort repertoires, a later analysis reported.

General study findings and limits: The study flagged approximately 180 TCR beta chains as cytomegalovirus-associated. Most TCR sequences were seen very rarely across donors, but some public TCRs occurred in many.

Turning to this clone: Its antigen remains unknown.

Separate from the 666-subject first cohort, the approximately 120-subject validation cohort was the one that the donors belonged to. The data were produced by immunoSEQ multiplex PCR, yet TCRdb's version contains in-frame clones alone and is incomplete. In the table there are roughly 56,000 clones, 93% of which are singletons. Sequencing was performed on PBMCs. The TCR was taken from a woman between 18 and 29 years old in good health and CMV-seropositive.

For the CDR3, the DNA is TGTGCCTGGAGAGAGATCTACAATGAGCAGTTCTTC. Its protein product is CAWREIYNEQFF. The chain has TRBV30 and TRBJ2-1; D not certain. The CDR3 runs to 12 residues. The V end was cut by 3 bases, the J end by 3 bases, with 6 bases between. Germline loops: CDR1 GTSNPN, CDR2 SVGIG (reference sequence).